One and the same sample provided the 7 T cell receptor beta chains below, sequenced in a study of spatial heterogeneity in lung cancer. MiXCR, run by TCRdb on the 5' RACE reads, gives a single entry per CDR3 protein. Of roughly 3,500 distinct CDR3 sequences in the sample, around 5% were seen once. Notes on the study in general: Tumors with more nonsynonymous mutations had more expanded intratumoral alpha and beta TCRs.

Documented time point: sample taken at primary tumor resection. The antigens of these receptors remain unknown. The input for sequencing was lung tumor tissue, taken at surgery. The receptor set was obtained from a female donor with early-stage non-small cell lung cancer.

This CDR3 reads CASSVGLADTYGRRDTQYF. The CDR3 bases are TGCGCCAGCAGCGTTGGACTAGCGGATACCTATGGGCGACGAGATACGCAGTATTTT. The chain couples TRBV5-1 to TRBJ2-3; 10 bases line up with TRBD2. Trimming cost V 4 bases and J 5 bases; bases outside gene matches: 19. The germline gives CDR1 SGHRS, CDR2 YFSETQ. The CDR3 is 19 residues long.

This clonotype is medium-sized (0.01 to 0.1%) by share. This chain joins TRBV20-1 and TRBJ1-4; unclear D gene. Trimming cost V 1 base and J 6 bases, with 12 bases left between them. There are 14 residues in the CDR3. Germline V gives CDR1 DFQATT, CDR2 SNEGSKA (reference sequence). CDR3 sequence reads: CSARALVGDEKLFF. CDR3 nucleotides: TGCAGTGCTAGAGCCCTGGTTGGGGATGAAAAACTGTTTTTT.

This chain connects TRBV20-1 to TRBJ2-2, with 7 bases fitting TRBD1. J was trimmed by 2 bases and V by 2 bases; bases with no gene match: 2. Looked up from germline, CDR1 is DFQATT and CDR2 is SNEGSKA (reference sequence). The CDR3 length is 14 residues. The CDR3 spells CSARRDSNTGELFF. CDR3 coding DNA: TGCAGTGCTAGACGGGACAGTAACACCGGGGAGCTGTTTTTT.

This clonotype is termed medium-sized. The CDR3 sequence is CASSPGPDYEQYF. The CDR3 coding sequence is TGTGCCAGCAGTCCCGGTCCCGACTACGAGCAGTACTTC. The rearrangement uses TRBV7-3 and TRBJ2-7; D ambiguous. Trimming took off 6 bases at V and 3 bases at J, with 12 bases between the two ends. The germline CDR1 and CDR2 sequences are SGHTA and FQGTGA. This CDR3 spans 13 amino acids. Supplemented by reference TRBV7-3 and TRBJ2-7, the full variable domain reads GAGVSQTPSNKVTEKGKYVELRCDPISGHTALYWYRQSLGQGPEFLIYFQGTGAADDSGLPNDRFFAVRPEGSVSTLKIQRTERGDSAVYLCASSPGPDYEQYFGPGTRLTVT.

By share of the sample, this clonotype is large. The V call is TRBV10-2, the J call TRBJ2-3; 7 bases fit TRBD1. This CDR3 contains 16 residues. The germline CDR1 and CDR2 sequences are WSHSY and SAAADI. With 4 bases clipped from V and 2 bases from J, the junction kept 9 bases outside the gene matches. CDR3 loop: CASSGKGQKYTDTQYF. The CDR3 DNA follows: TGCGCCAGCAGTGGTAAGGGACAGAAGTACACAGATACGCAGTATTTT.

This clonotype is judged medium-sized. The chain is built from TRBV12-3 or TRBV12-4 and TRBJ2-4, with D perhaps TRBD1 (5 bases). Between the trimmed V and J ends, which lost 1 base and 9 bases, there was a span of 10 bases. There are 13 residues in the CDR3. The CDR3 sequence: CASSLVSQGIQYF. CDR3 coding DNA: TGTGCCAGCAGTTTAGTTAGCCAGGGCATTCAGTACTTC.

This clonotype has more than one count but fewer than ten. This rearrangement joins TRBV6-6 to TRBJ1-6, with D possibly TRBD1 on 6 matching bases. Germline values: CDR1 MNHNY, CDR2 SVGAGI (reference sequence). CDR3 size: 18 residues. Trimming stripped 7 bases from V and 4 bases from J, with 23 bases between. CDR3 nucleotides: TGTGCCAGCACACCTACGGGGATGGGGGGCCGATATAATTCACCCCTCCACTTT. Translating gives CASTPTGMGGRYNSPLHF.